Below, one T cell receptor (beta chain) is given with its context. Its target is unknown. The source material, 20-30 mg of unsorted bulk tissue, was used to co-extract RNA and DNA. This specimen belongs to a study of tumor-infiltrating lymphocytes in primary liver carcinoma. Germline trimming cut 7 bases from V and 8 bases from J; bases unmatched to any gene: 18. This CDR3 is built from 16 residues. Germline lookup yields CDR1 SEHNR and CDR2 FQNEAQ (reference sequence). Whole-study results and caveats: Tumor samples exhibited a significantly greater top-250-clone fraction than blood samples (p = 0.039).

A primer matching the constant region was used to make TCR beta cDNA from approximately 520 ng of total RNA. Libraries for TCR beta were built through three nested multiplex PCR rounds, which together made up a slightly modified ARM-PCR procedure. Amplification in the first two PCR rounds was performed using TRBV1-TRBV30 forward primers and a C-beta reverse primer for 10 cycles each. TCRdb reanalysed the multiplex PCR reads using MiXCR and keeps one entry per CDR3 protein. Of under 200,000 distinct CDR3 sequences in the sample, over 80% were seen once. This TCR was sampled from a man between 35 and 55 years old with primary liver carcinoma and hepatitis B virus infection. The rearrangement uses TRBV7-9 and TRBJ2-3; TRBD2 matches 7 bases. Specimen: tumor tissue from primary liver carcinoma. CDR3 amino acids: CASNSWTSGSPVTQYF. The CDR3 nucleotides are TGTGCCAGCAACTCCTGGACTAGTGGGAGCCCAGTTACGCAGTATTTT.